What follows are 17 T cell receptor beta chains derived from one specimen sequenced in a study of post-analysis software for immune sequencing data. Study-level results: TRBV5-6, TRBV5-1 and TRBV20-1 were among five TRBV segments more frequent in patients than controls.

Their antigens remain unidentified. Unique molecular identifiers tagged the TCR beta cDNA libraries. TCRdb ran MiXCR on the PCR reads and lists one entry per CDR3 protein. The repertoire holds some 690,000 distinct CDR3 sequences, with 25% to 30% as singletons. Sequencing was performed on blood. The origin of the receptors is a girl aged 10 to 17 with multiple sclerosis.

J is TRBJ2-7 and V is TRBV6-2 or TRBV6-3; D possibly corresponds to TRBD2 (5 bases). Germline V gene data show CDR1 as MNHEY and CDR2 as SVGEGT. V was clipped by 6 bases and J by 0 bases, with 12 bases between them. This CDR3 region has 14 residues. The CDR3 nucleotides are TGTGCCAGCAGGACGCGGGTGAGCTCCTACGAGCAGTACTTC. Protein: CASRTRVSSYEQYF.

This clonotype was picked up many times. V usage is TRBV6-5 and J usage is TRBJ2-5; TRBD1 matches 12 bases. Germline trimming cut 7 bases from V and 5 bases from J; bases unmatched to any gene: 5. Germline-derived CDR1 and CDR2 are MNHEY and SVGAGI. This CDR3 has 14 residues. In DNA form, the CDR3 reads TGTGCCAGCACCAGGGACAGGGGGCGGGAGACCCAGTACTTC. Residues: CASTRDRGRETQYF.

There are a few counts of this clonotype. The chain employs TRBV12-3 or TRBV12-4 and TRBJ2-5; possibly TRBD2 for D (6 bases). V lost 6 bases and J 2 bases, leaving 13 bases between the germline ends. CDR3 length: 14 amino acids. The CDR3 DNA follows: TGTGCCAGCAGGGGGCGGGGAGATCAAGAGACCCAGTACTTC. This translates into CASRGRGDQETQYF.

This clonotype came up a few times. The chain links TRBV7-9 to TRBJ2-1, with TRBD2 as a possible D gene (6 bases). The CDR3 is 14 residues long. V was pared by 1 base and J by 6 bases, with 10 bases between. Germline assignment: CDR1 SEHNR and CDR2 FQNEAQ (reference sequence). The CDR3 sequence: CASSLVDYRNEQFF. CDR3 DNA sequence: TGTGCCAGCAGCTTAGTGGACTACCGCAATGAGCAGTTCTTC.

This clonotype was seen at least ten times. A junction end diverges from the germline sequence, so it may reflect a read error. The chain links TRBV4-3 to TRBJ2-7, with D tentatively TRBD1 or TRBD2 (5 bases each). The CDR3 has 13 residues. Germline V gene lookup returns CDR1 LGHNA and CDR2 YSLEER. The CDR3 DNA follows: TGCGCCAGTAGCCGGGACGTAGCCTACGAGCAGTACTTC. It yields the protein CASSRDVAYEQYF.

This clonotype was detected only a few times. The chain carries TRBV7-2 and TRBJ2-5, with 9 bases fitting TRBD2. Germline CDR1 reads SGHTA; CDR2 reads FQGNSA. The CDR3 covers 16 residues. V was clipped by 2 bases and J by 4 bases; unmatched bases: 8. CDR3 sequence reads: CASSLYGSGSGETQYF. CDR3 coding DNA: TGTGCCAGCAGCTTATACGGTAGCGGGAGCGGAGAGACCCAGTACTTC.

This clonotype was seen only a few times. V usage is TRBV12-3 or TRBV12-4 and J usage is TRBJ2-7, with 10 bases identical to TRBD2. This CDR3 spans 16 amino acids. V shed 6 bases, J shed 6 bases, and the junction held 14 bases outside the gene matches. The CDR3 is CASSHIAGGWTAEQYF. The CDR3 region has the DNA TGTGCCAGCAGCCACATAGCGGGAGGATGGACCGCCGAGCAGTACTTC.

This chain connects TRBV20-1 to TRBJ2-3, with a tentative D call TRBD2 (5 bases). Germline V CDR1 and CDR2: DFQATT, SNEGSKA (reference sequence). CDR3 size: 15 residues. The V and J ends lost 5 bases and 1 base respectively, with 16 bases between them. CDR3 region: CSAPREGEGTDTQYF. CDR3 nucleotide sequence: TGCAGTGCTCCACGTGAGGGCGAGGGCACAGATACGCAGTATTTT.

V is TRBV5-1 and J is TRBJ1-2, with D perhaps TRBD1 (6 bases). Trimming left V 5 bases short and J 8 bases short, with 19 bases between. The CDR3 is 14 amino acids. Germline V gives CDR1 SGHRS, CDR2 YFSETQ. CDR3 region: CASSTTGTTGGYTF. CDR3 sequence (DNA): TGCGCCAGCAGTACAACGGGGACAACAGGCGGCTACACCTTC.

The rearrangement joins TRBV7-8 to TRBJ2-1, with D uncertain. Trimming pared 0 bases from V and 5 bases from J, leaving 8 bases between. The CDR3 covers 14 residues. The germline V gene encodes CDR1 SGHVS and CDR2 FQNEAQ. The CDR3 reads CASSLAQSHNEQFF. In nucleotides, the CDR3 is TGTGCCAGCAGCTTAGCACAGTCTCACAATGAGCAGTTCTTC.

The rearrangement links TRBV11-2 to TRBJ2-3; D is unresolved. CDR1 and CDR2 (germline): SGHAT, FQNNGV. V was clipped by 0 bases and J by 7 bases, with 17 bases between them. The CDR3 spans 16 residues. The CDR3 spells CASSLEGFRNTNTQYF. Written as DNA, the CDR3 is TGTGCCAGCAGCTTAGAAGGGTTTCGCAACACCAATACGCAGTATTTT.

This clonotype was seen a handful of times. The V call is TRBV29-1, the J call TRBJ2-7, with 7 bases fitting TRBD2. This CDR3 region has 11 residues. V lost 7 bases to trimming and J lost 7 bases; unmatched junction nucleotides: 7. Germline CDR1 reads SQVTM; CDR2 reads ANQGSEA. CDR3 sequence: CSGKTAGEQYF. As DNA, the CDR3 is TGCAGCGGGAAGACAGCGGGAGAGCAGTACTTC.

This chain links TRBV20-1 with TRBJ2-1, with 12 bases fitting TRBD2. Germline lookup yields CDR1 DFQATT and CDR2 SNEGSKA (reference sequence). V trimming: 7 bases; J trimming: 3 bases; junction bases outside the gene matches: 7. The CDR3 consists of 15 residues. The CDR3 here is CSVWMGLAGYNEQFF. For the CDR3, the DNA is TGCAGTGTATGGATGGGACTAGCGGGCTACAATGAGCAGTTCTTC.

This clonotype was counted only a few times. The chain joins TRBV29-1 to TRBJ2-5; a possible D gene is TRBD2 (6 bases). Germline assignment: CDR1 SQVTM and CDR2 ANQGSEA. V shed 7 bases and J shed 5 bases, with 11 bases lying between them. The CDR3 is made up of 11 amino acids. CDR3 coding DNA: TGCAGCGCCGGGAGCGGGGAGACCCAGTACTTC. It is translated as CSAGSGETQYF.

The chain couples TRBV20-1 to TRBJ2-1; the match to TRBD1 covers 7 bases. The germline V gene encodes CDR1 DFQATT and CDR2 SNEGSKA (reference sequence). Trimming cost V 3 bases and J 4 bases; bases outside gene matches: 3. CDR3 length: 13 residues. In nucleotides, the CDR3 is TGCAGTGCTAGCGGGACAGATTACAATGAGCAGTTCTTC. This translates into CSASGTDYNEQFF.

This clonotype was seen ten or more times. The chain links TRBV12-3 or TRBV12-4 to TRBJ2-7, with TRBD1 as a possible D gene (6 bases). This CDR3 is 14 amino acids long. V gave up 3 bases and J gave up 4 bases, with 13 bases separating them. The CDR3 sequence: CASSLQGTRYEQYF. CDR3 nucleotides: TGTGCCAGCAGTTTGCAGGGGACGAGATACGAGCAGTACTTC.

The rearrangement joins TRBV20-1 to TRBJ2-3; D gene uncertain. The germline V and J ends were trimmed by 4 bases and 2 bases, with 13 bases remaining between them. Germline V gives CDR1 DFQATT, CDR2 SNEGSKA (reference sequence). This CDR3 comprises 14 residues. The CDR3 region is CSANSVPDTDTQYF. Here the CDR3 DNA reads TGCAGTGCTAATAGTGTCCCGGACACAGATACGCAGTATTTT.